Below are 22 T cell receptor beta chains sequenced from a single sample in a study of identifying expanded T cells in peripheral blood. TCRdb keeps only in-frame clones here, not all; method: immunoSEQ multiplex PCR. In the table there are some 96,000 clones, 80% to 90% of which are singletons. Sequenced input: blood. The receptors were sampled from a person aged 18 to 75 in good health.

CDR3 bases: TGTGCCAGCAGTGAAGCGCCCTCCCCAGCTTTCTTT. Its translation is CASSEAPSPAFF. The chain joins TRBV6-1 to TRBJ1-1; D gene unclear. V lost 0 bases to trimming and J lost 10 bases, with 9 bases between them. The CDR3 is 12 amino acids. Germline CDR1 is MNHNS and CDR2 is SASEGT.

For the CDR3, the DNA is TGTGCCAGTAAGGTTTCCTTAGGCTCCTACGAGCAGTACTTC. Translated: CASKVSLGSYEQYF. This chain connects TRBV19 to TRBJ2-5, with D hard to call. The end of the DNA fits TRBJ2-7 better, so the J call may be wrong. The CDR3 is 14 amino acids. The germline V gene has CDR1 LNHDA and CDR2 SQIVND (reference sequence).

V and J are TRBV7-9 and TRBJ2-3; D call uncertain. Germline V gene data show CDR1 as SEHNR and CDR2 as FQNEAQ (reference sequence). This CDR3 comprises 12 residues. V lost 2 bases, J lost 6 bases, and 6 bases lay in between. CDR3 region: CASSLKDDTQYF. CDR3 bases: TGTGCCAGCAGCTTAAAGGACGATACGCAGTATTTT.

The CDR3 sequence: CASSQDQAAEQETQYF. In nucleotides, the CDR3 is TGCGCCAGCAGCCAAGACCAGGCGGCAGAGCAAGAGACCCAGTACTTC. The gene calls are TRBV4-1 and TRBJ2-5; D not resolved. Germline CDR1 MGHRA, CDR2 YSYEKL. V was pared by 0 bases and J by 2 bases, with 13 bases between. The CDR3 consists of 16 residues.

Concerning this clone itself: Within the sample, other DNA sequences also encode this same CDR3. The V gene is TRBV9, the J gene TRBJ2-1; TRBD2 agrees at 9 bases. The CDR3 consists of 15 residues. J was trimmed by 1 base and V by 3 bases; bases with no gene match: 2. Germline V gene lookup returns CDR1 SGDLS and CDR2 YYNGEE. CDR3 bases: TGTGCCAGCAGCGCGAGCGGGGGGTCCTACAATGAGCAGTTCTTC. It yields the protein CASSASGGSYNEQFF.

The chain couples TRBV6-5 to TRBJ1-2; possible D gene TRBD1, 6 bases. Deletions cut 4 bases from V and 6 bases from J, with 15 bases between. Per the germline V gene, CDR1 is MNHEY and CDR2 is SVGAGI. The length of the CDR3 is 14 residues. The CDR3 DNA reads as TGTGCCAGCAGTTTTGGACAGACGTCCGATGGCTACACCTTC. Translation: CASSFGQTSDGYTF.

The chain recombines TRBV10-3 with TRBJ2-7; no clear D gene. Between the trimmed V and J ends, which lost 4 bases and 4 bases, there was a span of 5 bases. The germline V gene encodes CDR1 ENHRY and CDR2 SYGVKD. The CDR3 runs to 11 residues. As DNA, the CDR3 is TGTGCCATCAGTGGGGTTTACGAGCAGTACTTC. Its protein product is CAISGVYEQYF.

The CDR3 coding sequence is TGTGCCAGCAGCTTGGCCTTAGGACCCGGGGAGCTGTTTTTT. Translation gives CASSLALGPGELFF. The rearrangement joins TRBV5-6 to TRBJ2-2; D is unclear. V was cut by 0 bases and J by 6 bases, with 9 bases left in between. The CDR3 sequence is 14 residues long. CDR1 and CDR2 from the germline V gene are SGHDT and YYEEEE.

The chain recombines TRBV4-3 with TRBJ1-2; a weak D match, TRBD1 (6 bases). Germline CDR1 and CDR2: LGHNA and YSLEER. V was shortened by 4 bases and J by 2 bases, with 17 bases between the two germline ends. The CDR3 spans 16 residues. The DNA of the CDR3 is TGCGCCAGCAGCCGAAAGCAGGGGCCGCCCAACTATGGCTACACCTTC. It encodes CASSRKQGPPNYGYTF.

CDR3 DNA sequence: TGTGCCAGCAGCTTAAGGCTCGGGACTAGCGATCCCAATGAGCAGTTCTTC. It translates to CASSLRLGTSDPNEQFF. The chain recombines TRBV11-3 with TRBJ2-1, with 10 bases lining up with TRBD2. The ends lost 2 bases at V and 6 bases at J; junction bases unmatched: 10. The germline V gene encodes CDR1 SGHNT and CDR2 YENEEA. This CDR3 is built from 17 residues.

The rearrangement joins TRBV7-8 to TRBJ2-2; 9 bases match TRBD1. The trim removed 6 bases at V and 3 bases at J, leaving 8 bases unmatched. The CDR3 covers 16 residues. Germline V lookup: CDR1 SGHVS, CDR2 FQNEAQ. The CDR3 sequence is CASREGQGSDTGELFF. CDR3 bases: TGTGCCAGCAGGGAGGGACAGGGCTCGGACACCGGGGAGCTGTTTTTT.

The chain uses TRBV11-2 and TRBJ1-4, with 7 bases lining up with TRBD1. This CDR3 has 14 residues. Trimming took 4 bases from V and 4 from J; bases not matched to a gene: 3. Germline-derived CDR1 and CDR2 are SGHAT and FQNNGV. The CDR3 nucleotides are TGTGCCAGCAGCTCCGGGACAGTTAATGAAAAACTGTTTTTT. Translated: CASSSGTVNEKLFF.

The rearrangement joins TRBV6-5 to TRBJ1-6; D is ambiguous. CDR3 length: 14 amino acids. V lost 7 bases and J 0 bases, leaving 7 bases between the germline ends. Germline CDR1 MNHEY, CDR2 SVGAGI. The CDR3 loop is CASTPGSYNSPLHF. CDR3 sequence (DNA): TGTGCCAGCACCCCTGGCTCCTATAATTCACCCCTCCACTTT.

This sequence joins TRBV30 and TRBJ2-5, with TRBD1 matching 11 bases. J lost 4 bases, V lost 1 base, and 2 bases had no gene match. Germline V gives CDR1 GTSNPN, CDR2 SVGIG (reference sequence). The CDR3 is made up of 14 amino acids. The CDR3 DNA sequence: TGTGCCTGGAGTGCCGGGACAGGGGGAGAGACCCAGTACTTC. Translated, it gives CAWSAGTGGETQYF.

This chain uses TRBV19 with TRBJ1-1; D gene uncertain. Germline CDR1 reads LNHDA; CDR2 reads SQIVND (reference sequence). The CDR3 consists of 14 residues. Trimming removed 0 bases at V and 1 base at J, with 6 bases between. CDR3 protein: CASSIDLRNTEAFF. CDR3 coding DNA: TGTGCCAGTAGTATAGATTTGAGGAACACTGAAGCTTTCTTT.

The chain combines TRBV21-1 with TRBJ1-4; no DNA check was done on the table's D call, TRBD1. TRBV21-1 is a pseudogene segment. CDR3 length equals 17 residues. Here the CDR3 reads CASRDRVSGATNEKLFF. The CDR3 coding sequence is TGTGCCAGCAGGGACAGGGTCTCGGGGGCAACTAATGAAAAACTGTTTTTT.

The chain couples TRBV10-3 to TRBJ2-4, with 9 positions matching TRBD2. The germline V gene encodes CDR1 ENHRY and CDR2 SYGVKD. The CDR3 runs to 16 residues. V lost 6 bases and J lost 0; bases outside the gene matches: 6. The CDR3 protein is CAISPHSGGAKNIQYF. DNA for the CDR3: TGTGCCATCAGCCCCCATAGCGGGGGAGCCAAAAACATTCAGTACTTC.

Comment on this clone: Compared with germline, one end of the junction differs, possibly owing to a read error. V and J are TRBV5-1 and TRBJ2-5; D may be TRBD1 (5 bases). This CDR3 is 13 amino acids long. Per the germline V gene, CDR1 is SGHRS and CDR2 is YFSETQ. CDR3 bases: TGCGCCAGCAGTTTGGGGCAGGGCGAGACCCAGTACTTC. Amino acids: CASSLGQGETQYF.

The chain is built from TRBV18 and TRBJ1-1; 7 bases agree with TRBD1. Germline values: CDR1 KGHSH, CDR2 LQKENI. The CDR3 spans 15 residues. Trimming cost V 3 bases and J 4 bases; bases outside gene matches: 8. CDR3 DNA sequence: TGTGCCAGCTCACCCGGACAGGTTCTGTTCACTGAAGCTTTCTTT. Translated, it gives CASSPGQVLFTEAFF.

This clone occurred once. This chain connects TRBV7-3 to TRBJ2-5; TRBD1 is a possible D gene (6 bases). The CDR3 is made up of 14 amino acids. From germline, CDR1 is SGHTA and CDR2 FQGTGA. Trimming removed 6 bases from V and 4 bases from J, with 15 bases in between. CDR3 in amino acids: CASSRKGGGETQYF. CDR3 nucleotide sequence: TGTGCCAGCAGTAGAAAAGGGGGTGGAGAGACCCAGTACTTC.

The chain employs TRBV4-1 and TRBJ2-7; tentatively, D is TRBD1 (6 bases). The CDR3 spans 16 residues. Per the germline V gene, CDR1 is MGHRA and CDR2 is YSYEKL. V gave up 2 bases and J gave up 4 bases, with 18 bases separating them. The CDR3 here is CASSQIPQGRAYEQYF. CDR3 bases: TGCGCCAGCAGCCAAATCCCACAGGGAAGGGCGTACGAGCAGTACTTC.

The V call is TRBV18, the J call TRBJ2-2; TRBD1 is a possible D gene (5 bases). V was clipped by 2 bases and J by 7 bases, with 14 bases between them. The CDR3 extends over 15 amino acids. Germline loops: CDR1 KGHSH, CDR2 LQKENI. CDR3 DNA: TGTGCCAGCTCACCAATGGGGCAAGTTTACGGGGAGCTGTTTTTT. Amino acid sequence: CASSPMGQVYGELFF.